This T cell receptor beta chain was observed in a study of blood T cells in healthy people across ages. Points from the study as a whole: Age advanced and TCR beta diversity per million T cells fell, roughly linearly. From one million sequenced T cells, diversity estimates were lower bounds. Strongly correlated with naive T cell percentage was TCR beta diversity.

This clonotype was detected only a few times. The antigen is undetermined. The use of a sample-barcoded 5' primer and a J-beta primer mix characterized a second PCR of roughly 6 to 11 cycles. TCRdb reanalysed the 5' RACE reads using MiXCR and keeps one entry per CDR3 protein. The sample shows some 690,000 distinct CDR3 sequences, about 20% of them seen only once. For every donor, a draw yielded around 10 milliliters of peripheral blood. Sequences were obtained from blood. The sequence derives from a man between 70 and 80 years old in good health.

The DNA for the CDR3 is TGTGCCAGCAGCCAACGCTCCGGTGGGGCCAACGTCCTGACTTTC. The encoded protein is CASSQRSGGANVLTF. The rearrangement joins TRBV3-1 to TRBJ2-6; no reliable D call. There are 15 residues in the CDR3. V was trimmed by 2 bases and J by 3 bases, leaving 8 bases between them. The germline V gene encodes CDR1 LGHDT and CDR2 YNNKEL (reference sequence).